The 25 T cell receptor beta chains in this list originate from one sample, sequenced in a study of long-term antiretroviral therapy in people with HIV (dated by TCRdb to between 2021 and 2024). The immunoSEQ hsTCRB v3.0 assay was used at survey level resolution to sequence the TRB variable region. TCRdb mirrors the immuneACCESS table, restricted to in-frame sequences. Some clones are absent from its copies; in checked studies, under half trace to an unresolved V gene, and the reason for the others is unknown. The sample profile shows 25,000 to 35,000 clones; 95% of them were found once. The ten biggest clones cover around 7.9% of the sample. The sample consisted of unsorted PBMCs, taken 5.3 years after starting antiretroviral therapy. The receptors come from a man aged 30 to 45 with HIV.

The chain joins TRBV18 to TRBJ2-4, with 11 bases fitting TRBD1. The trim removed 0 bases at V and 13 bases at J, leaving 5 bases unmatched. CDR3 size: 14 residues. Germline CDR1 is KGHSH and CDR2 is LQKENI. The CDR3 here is CASSPPRTGGLQYF. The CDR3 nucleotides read TGTGCCAGCTCACCACCCAGGACAGGGGGCCTCCAGTACTTC.

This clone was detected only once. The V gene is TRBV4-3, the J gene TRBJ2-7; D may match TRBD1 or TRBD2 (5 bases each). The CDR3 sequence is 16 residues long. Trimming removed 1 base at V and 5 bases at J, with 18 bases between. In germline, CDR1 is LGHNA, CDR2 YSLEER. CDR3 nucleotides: TGCGCCAGCAGCCAAGGTTCCAGGGTCCTCGGGGACGAGCAGTACTTC. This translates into CASSQGSRVLGDEQYF.

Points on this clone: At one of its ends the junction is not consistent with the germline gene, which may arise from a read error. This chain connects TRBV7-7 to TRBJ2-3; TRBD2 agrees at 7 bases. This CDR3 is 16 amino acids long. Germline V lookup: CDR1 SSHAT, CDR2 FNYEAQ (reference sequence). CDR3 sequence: CASSLGAGVGTDTQYF. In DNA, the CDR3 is TGTGCTAGCAGCTTAGGGGCGGGAGTCGGCACAGATACGCAGTATTTT.

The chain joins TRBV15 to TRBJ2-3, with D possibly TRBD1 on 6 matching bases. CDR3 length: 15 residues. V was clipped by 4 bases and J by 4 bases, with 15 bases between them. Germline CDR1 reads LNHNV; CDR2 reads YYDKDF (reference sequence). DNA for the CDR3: TGTGCCACCAGCACCGGGCAGGGGAAGTCAGATACGCAGTATTTT. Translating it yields CATSTGQGKSDTQYF.

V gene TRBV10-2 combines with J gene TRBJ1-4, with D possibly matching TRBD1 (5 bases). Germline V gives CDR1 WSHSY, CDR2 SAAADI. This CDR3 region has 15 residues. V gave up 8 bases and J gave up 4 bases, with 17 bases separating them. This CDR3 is CASALQGTGNEKLFF. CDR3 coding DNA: TGCGCCAGCGCTTTGCAGGGAACGGGTAATGAAAAACTGTTTTTT.

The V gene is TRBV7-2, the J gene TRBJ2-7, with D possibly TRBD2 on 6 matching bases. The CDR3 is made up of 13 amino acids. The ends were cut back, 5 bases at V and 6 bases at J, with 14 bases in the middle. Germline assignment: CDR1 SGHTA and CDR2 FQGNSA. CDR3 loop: CASSRRLGGEQYF. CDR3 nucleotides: TGTGCCAGCAGCCGCAGACTGGGAGGCGAGCAGTACTTC.

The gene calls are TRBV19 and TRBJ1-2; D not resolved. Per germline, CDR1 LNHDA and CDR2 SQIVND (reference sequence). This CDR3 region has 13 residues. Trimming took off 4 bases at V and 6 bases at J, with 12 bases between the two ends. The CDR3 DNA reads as TGTGCCAGTAGTAGTAGGGTAGGTGATGGCTACACCTTC. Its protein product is CASSSRVGDGYTF.

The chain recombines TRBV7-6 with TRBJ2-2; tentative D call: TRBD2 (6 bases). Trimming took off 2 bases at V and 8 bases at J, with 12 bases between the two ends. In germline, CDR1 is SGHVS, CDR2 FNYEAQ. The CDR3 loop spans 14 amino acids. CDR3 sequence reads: CASSLTGSRGELFF. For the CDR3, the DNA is TGTGCCAGCAGCTTAACCGGGAGCAGGGGGGAGCTGTTTTTT.

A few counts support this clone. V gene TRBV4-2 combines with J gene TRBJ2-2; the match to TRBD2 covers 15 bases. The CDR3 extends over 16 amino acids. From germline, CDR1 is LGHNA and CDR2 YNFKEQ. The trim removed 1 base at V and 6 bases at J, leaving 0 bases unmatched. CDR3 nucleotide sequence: TGTGCCAGCAGCCAAGGGACTAGCGGGGGGGCCGGGGAGCTGTTTTTT. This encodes CASSQGTSGGAGELFF.

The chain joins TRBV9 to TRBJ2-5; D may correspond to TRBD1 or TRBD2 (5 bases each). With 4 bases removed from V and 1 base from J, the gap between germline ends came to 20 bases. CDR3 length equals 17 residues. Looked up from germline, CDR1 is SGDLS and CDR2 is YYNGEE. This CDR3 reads CASSRSQQVGPQETQYF. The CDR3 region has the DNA TGTGCCAGCAGCAGGTCCCAACAGGTGGGACCCCAAGAGACCCAGTACTTC.

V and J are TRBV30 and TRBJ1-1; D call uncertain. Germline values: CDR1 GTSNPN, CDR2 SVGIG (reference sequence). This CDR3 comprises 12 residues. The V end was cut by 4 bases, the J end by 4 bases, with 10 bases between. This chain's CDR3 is CAWTNLGTEAFF. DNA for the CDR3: TGTGCCTGGACAAATTTAGGCACTGAAGCTTTCTTT.

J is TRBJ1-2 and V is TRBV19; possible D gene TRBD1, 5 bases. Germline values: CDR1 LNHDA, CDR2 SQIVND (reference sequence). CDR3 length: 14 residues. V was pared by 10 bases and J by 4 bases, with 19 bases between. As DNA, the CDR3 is TGTGCCACCTTACCCCAGGGAGGGCCCTATGGCTACACCTTC. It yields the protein CATLPQGGPYGYTF.

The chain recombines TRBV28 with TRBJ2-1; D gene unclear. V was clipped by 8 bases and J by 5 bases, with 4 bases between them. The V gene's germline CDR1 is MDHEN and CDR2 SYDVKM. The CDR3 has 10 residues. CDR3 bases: TGTGCCAGCGGAAACAATGAGCAGTTCTTC. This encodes CASGNNEQFF.

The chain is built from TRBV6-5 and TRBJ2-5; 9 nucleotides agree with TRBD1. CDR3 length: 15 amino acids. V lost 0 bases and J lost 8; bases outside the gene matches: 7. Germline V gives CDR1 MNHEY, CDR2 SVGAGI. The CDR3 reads CASSYSRTGDDTQYF. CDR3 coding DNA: TGTGCCAGCAGTTACTCGAGGACAGGGGACGATACCCAGTACTTC.

CDR3 bases: TGTGCCAGCAGTTTCCAGCTACCTGGAAACACCATATATTTT. Translating it yields CASSFQLPGNTIYF. V gene TRBV6-5 combines with J gene TRBJ1-3; D call uncertain. The CDR3 contains 14 residues. V was pared by 4 bases and J by 2 bases, with 9 bases between. The germline CDR1 and CDR2 sequences are MNHEY and SVGAGI.

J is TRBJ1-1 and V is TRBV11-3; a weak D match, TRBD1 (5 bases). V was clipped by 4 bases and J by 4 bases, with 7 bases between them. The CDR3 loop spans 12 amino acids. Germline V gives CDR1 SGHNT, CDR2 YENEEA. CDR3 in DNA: TGTGCCAGCAGCTCCCAGGGCACTGAAGCTTTCTTT. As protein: CASSSQGTEAFF.

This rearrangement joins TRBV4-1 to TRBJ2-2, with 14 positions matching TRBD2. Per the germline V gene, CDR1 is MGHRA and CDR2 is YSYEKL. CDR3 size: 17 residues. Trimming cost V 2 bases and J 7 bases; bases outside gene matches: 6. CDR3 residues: CASSQRLAGGPGGELFF. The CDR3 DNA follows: TGCGCCAGCAGCCAACGACTAGCGGGAGGGCCGGGCGGGGAGCTGTTTTTT.

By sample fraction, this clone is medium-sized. The CDR3 DNA reads TGCGCCAGCAGCCTCTCAGGGCTTGGAAACACCATATATTTT. As protein: CASSLSGLGNTIYF. The J gene is TRBJ1-3, the V gene TRBV5-1, with D possibly TRBD1 on 5 matching bases. This CDR3 contains 14 residues. Germline CDR1 is SGHRS and CDR2 is YFSETQ. Trimming pared 4 bases from V and 3 bases from J, leaving 11 bases between.

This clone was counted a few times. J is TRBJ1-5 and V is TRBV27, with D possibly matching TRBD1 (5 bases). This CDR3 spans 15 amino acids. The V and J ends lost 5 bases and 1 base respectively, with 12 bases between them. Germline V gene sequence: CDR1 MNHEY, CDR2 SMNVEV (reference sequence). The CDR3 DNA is TGTGCCAGCAGTGTGGGACTCTCGAGCAATCAGCCCCAGCATTTT. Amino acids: CASSVGLSSNQPQHF.

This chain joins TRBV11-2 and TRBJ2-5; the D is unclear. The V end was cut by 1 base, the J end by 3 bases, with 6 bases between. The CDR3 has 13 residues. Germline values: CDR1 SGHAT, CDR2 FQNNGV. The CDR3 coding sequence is TGTGCCAGCAGCTTAGCAGTTGAAGAGACCCAGTACTTC. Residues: CASSLAVEETQYF.

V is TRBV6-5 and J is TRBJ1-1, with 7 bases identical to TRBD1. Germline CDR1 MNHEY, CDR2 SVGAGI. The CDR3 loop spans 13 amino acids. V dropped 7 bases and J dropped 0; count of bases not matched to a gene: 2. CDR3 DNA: TGTGCCAGCAAGGGACAGATGAACACTGAAGCTTTCTTT. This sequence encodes CASKGQMNTEAFF.

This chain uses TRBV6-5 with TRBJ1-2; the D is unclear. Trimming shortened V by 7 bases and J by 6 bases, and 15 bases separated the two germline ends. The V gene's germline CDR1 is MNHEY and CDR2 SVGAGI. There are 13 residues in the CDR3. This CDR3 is CASMDPGKDGYTF. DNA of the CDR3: TGTGCCAGCATGGACCCCGGCAAGGATGGCTACACCTTC.

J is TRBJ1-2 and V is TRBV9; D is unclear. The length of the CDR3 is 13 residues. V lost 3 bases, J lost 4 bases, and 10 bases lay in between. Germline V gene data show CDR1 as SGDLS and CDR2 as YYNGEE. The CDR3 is CASSGREGYGYTF. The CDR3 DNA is TGTGCCAGCAGCGGGAGGGAGGGCTATGGCTACACCTTC. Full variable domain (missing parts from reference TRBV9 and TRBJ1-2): DSGVTQTPKHLITATGQRVTLRCSPRSGDLSVYWYQQSLDQGLQFLIQYYNGEERAKGNILERFSAQQFPDLHSELNLSSLELGDSALYFCASSGREGYGYTFGSGTRLTVV.

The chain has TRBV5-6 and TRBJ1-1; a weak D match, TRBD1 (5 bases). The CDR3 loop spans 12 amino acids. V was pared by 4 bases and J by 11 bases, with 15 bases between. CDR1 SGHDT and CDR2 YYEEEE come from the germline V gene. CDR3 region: CASSPGRGGAFF. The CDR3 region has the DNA TGTGCCAGCAGCCCGGGACGGGGAGGGGCTTTCTTT.

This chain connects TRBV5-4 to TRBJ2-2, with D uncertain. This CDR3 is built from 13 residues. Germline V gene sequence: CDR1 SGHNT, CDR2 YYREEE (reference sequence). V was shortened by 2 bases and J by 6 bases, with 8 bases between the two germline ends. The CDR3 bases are TGTGCCAGCAGCTTCGCAGCTGCCGGGGAGCTGTTTTTT. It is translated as CASSFAAAGELFF. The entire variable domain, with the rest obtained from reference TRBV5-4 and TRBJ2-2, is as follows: ETGVTQSPTHLIKTRGQQVTLRCSSQSGHNTVSWYQQALGQGPQFIFQYYREEENGRGNFPPRFSGLQFPNYSSELNVNALELDDSALYLCASSFAAAGELFFGEGSRLTVL.